This T cell receptor beta chain was sequenced for a study of blood T cell repertoires in COVID-19. Looking at the study overall: From T cells, B-cell-depleted T cells, or PBMCs came the material, which was cDNA or gDNA.

Enrolled through a virtual design, the participants were between roughly 18 and 90 years of age and came from about two dozen US areas. Participant-given clinical history determined each cohort assignment. Between the trimmed V and J ends, which lost 4 bases and 7 bases, there was a span of 14 bases. Germline loops: CDR1 MDHEN, CDR2 SYDVKM. CDR3 length: 14 amino acids. Per the original methods: Amplification of reference gene primers provided the estimated nucleated cell counts. TCRdb's table, derived via immunoSEQ multiplex PCR, lists solely in-frame clones and lacks some. The DNA was the basis for D and trimming; V, J and clone size are from that table. The table lists roughly 180,000 clones, around 83% of them singletons, with 6.2% in the top ten.

The V call is TRBV28, the J call TRBJ1-5, with D unresolved. Sequencing was carried out using PBMCs or T cells enriched from blood (not recorded which). The source of this sequence is a man aged 35 to 55 who had recovered from COVID-19. The CDR3 here is CASSSRQVSQPQHF. As DNA, the CDR3 is TGTGCCAGCAGTTCACGCCAGGTCAGCCAGCCCCAGCATTTT.